The 32 T cell receptor beta chains presented below share a single source sample, sequenced in a study of T cell changes during pregnancy in multiple sclerosis. Assay: immunoSEQ multiplex PCR; the TCRdb copy retains only in-frame clones and omits some. The sample holds 55,000 to 70,000 clones, 90% to 95% seen once. The sequenced sample was peripheral blood, obtained in the second trimester of pregnancy. The source of these receptors is a female donor in good health, enrolled as a control in a pregnancy study.

This chain links TRBV28 with TRBJ1-4; D may be TRBD1 (5 bases). The CDR3 length is 15 residues. Trimming pared 6 bases from V and 2 bases from J, leaving 13 bases between. Germline loops: CDR1 MDHEN, CDR2 SYDVKM. CDR3 bases: TGTGCCAGCAGCCTCCCGGGGGGTACTAATGAAAAACTGTTTTTT. Its protein product is CASSLPGGTNEKLFF.

This rearrangement joins TRBV7-2 to TRBJ2-5; 13 bases are shared with TRBD2. Germline trimming cut 3 bases from V and 0 bases from J; bases unmatched to any gene: 1. This CDR3 is built from 16 residues. Per the germline V gene, CDR1 is SGHTA and CDR2 is FQGNSA. The DNA of the CDR3 is TGTGCCAGCAGCTTGGGACTAGCGGGGTACCAAGAGACCCAGTACTTC. Its protein is CASSLGLAGYQETQYF.

The J gene is TRBJ2-2, the V gene TRBV6-4; D not resolved. V lost 3 bases and J 4 bases, leaving 9 bases between the germline ends. CDR3 length equals 14 residues. The germline V gene encodes CDR1 MRHNA and CDR2 SNTAGT. This CDR3 is CASSESDSTGELFF. The CDR3 region has the DNA TGTGCCAGCAGTGAATCAGATTCCACCGGGGAGCTGTTTTTT.

The V and J genes are TRBV7-9 and TRBJ2-3, with 9 bases aligning to TRBD2. Germline CDR1 reads SEHNR; CDR2 reads FQNEAQ (reference sequence). V lost 5 bases, J lost 5 bases, and 17 bases stayed unmatched. The CDR3 has 18 residues. CDR3 sequence reads: CASSLPAGGASGVDTQYF. DNA of the CDR3: TGTGCCAGCAGCCTACCAGCGGGGGGAGCATCCGGGGTAGATACGCAGTATTTT.

Remarks on this clone: This sample also contains other DNA sequences that code for the same CDR3. The V gene is TRBV19, the J gene TRBJ1-4; 7 positions match TRBD1. This CDR3 spans 13 amino acids. Germline V gives CDR1 LNHDA, CDR2 SQIVND (reference sequence). Trimming removed 11 bases from V and 2 bases from J; junction bases left unmatched: 5. CDR3 sequence reads: CASKGATNEKLFF. The DNA for the CDR3 is TGTGCCTCCAAGGGGGCGACTAATGAAAAACTGTTTTTT.

The chain uses TRBV5-1 and TRBJ2-3, with 8 bases fitting TRBD2. Germline V gene sequence: CDR1 SGHRS, CDR2 YFSETQ. The CDR3 contains 14 residues. Trimming cost V 6 bases and J 2 bases; bases outside gene matches: 5. The DNA for the CDR3 is TGCGCCAGCAAAGCGGGGGACTCCACAGATACGCAGTATTTT. It specifies CASKAGDSTDTQYF.

The chain joins TRBV6-1 to TRBJ1-5, with D possibly TRBD1 on 5 matching bases. Germline V lookup: CDR1 MNHNS, CDR2 SASEGT. Trimming pared 7 bases from V and 7 bases from J, leaving 17 bases between. The CDR3 loop spans 14 amino acids. This CDR3 is CASNPGNYGQPQHF. CDR3 nucleotides: TGTGCCAGCAACCCAGGGAACTATGGGCAGCCCCAGCATTTT.

The rearrangement links TRBV2 to TRBJ2-1; the D gene is possibly TRBD2 (6 bases). This CDR3 comprises 15 residues. Trimming pared 4 bases from V and 9 bases from J, leaving 19 bases between. Germline CDR1 SNHLY, CDR2 FYNNEI. In DNA form, the CDR3 reads TGTGCCAGCAGTGTGAGACTAGGGACCTCCAGTGAGCAGTTCTTC. Translating it yields CASSVRLGTSSEQFF.

The rearrangement uses TRBV29-1 and TRBJ2-7; 9 bases map to TRBD1. CDR1 is SQVTM and CDR2 is ANQGSEA in the germline V gene. V lost 4 bases and J lost 2; bases outside the gene matches: 3. The CDR3 is 13 amino acids. CDR3 in DNA: TGCAGCGTTGGGACAGGGGAACCCTACGAGCAGTACTTC. This gives the protein CSVGTGEPYEQYF.

This clone was counted once. J is TRBJ2-2 and V is TRBV1; TRBD2, the table's D call, was not compared with the DNA. TRBV1 has pseudogene status. The CDR3 sequence is 19 residues long. The CDR3 protein is CTSSQRSGTSGGQIGELFF. In DNA, the CDR3 is TGCACCAGCAGCCAACGTTCCGGGACTAGCGGGGGGCAGATCGGGGAGCTGTTTTTT.

The rearrangement uses TRBV6-1 and TRBJ2-7; 10 bases fit TRBD2. The J segment lost 5 bases and the V segment lost 4 bases, leaving 2 bases of the junction unmatched. This CDR3 is 13 amino acids long. Germline CDR1 MNHNS, CDR2 SASEGT. DNA of the CDR3: TGTGCCAGCAGTGGCACTAGCGGGAACGAGCAGTACTTC. Translation gives CASSGTSGNEQYF.

The chain links TRBV5-4 to TRBJ1-2; 7 bases line up with TRBD1. The CDR3 contains 16 residues. The V gene's germline CDR1 is SGHNT and CDR2 YYREEE (reference sequence). The V gene end was trimmed by 4 bases and the J gene end by 1 base; junction bases not matched to a gene: 10. In DNA form, the CDR3 reads TGTGCCAGCAGCGTAAGGGGGCTGGAAGATAACTATGGCTACACCTTC. It codes for CASSVRGLEDNYGYTF.

This rearrangement joins TRBV4-1 to TRBJ2-7, with D perhaps TRBD1 (7 bases). V lost 1 base and J 4 bases, leaving 17 bases between the germline ends. Germline lookup yields CDR1 MGHRA and CDR2 YSYEKL. The CDR3 consists of 16 residues. The CDR3 is CASSQVIAGGGYEQYF. The CDR3 DNA follows: TGCGCCAGCAGCCAAGTTATTGCAGGGGGAGGTTACGAGCAGTACTTC.

The gene calls are TRBV28 and TRBJ1-1; D remains ambiguous. The CDR3 runs 14 residues. The V end was cut by 2 bases, the J end by 9 bases, with 16 bases between. CDR1 MDHEN and CDR2 SYDVKM come from the germline V gene. CDR3 loop: CASSLPMVRGQAFF. The DNA of the CDR3 is TGTGCCAGCAGTTTACCCATGGTACGCGGCCAAGCTTTCTTT.

Notes on this clone: The identical CDR3 is also encoded by other nucleotide sequences in the sample. This chain connects TRBV29-1 to TRBJ2-1; TRBD2 aligns across 7 bases. The junction had 0 bases not matched to a gene; V was cut back by 1 base and J by 3 bases. Germline CDR1 SQVTM, CDR2 ANQGSEA. CDR3 size: 13 residues. The CDR3 region is CSVEGTSYNEQFF. The CDR3 region has the DNA TGCAGCGTTGAAGGGACTAGCTACAATGAGCAGTTCTTC.

V gene TRBV5-6 combines with J gene TRBJ1-5; 8 nucleotides match TRBD1. V lost 4 bases and J lost 4; bases outside the gene matches: 10. Per germline, CDR1 SGHDT and CDR2 YYEEEE. The CDR3 sequence is 16 residues long. The CDR3, as DNA: TGTGCCAGCAGCCTCGGACAGGGATACATGAATCAGCCCCAGCATTTT. Its translation: CASSLGQGYMNQPQHF.

The J gene is TRBJ1-1, the V gene TRBV29-1; no clear D gene. This CDR3 has 15 amino acids. Germline assignment: CDR1 SQVTM and CDR2 ANQGSEA. The V and J ends lost 6 bases and 0 bases respectively, with 17 bases between them. The CDR3 DNA is TGCAGCGTGCATCGGGCCGGGAGGATGAACACTGAAGCTTTCTTT. This gives the protein CSVHRAGRMNTEAFF.

V usage is TRBV28 and J usage is TRBJ2-3, with TRBD2 matching 10 bases. After removal of 6 bases from V and 0 bases from J, the junction contained 9 bases not matched to a gene. From germline, CDR1 is MDHEN and CDR2 SYDVKM. This CDR3 has 17 amino acids. CDR3 sequence (DNA): TGTGCCAGCAGCCGGACTAGCGGTCGTACTAGCACAGATACGCAGTATTTT. Its translation is CASSRTSGRTSTDTQYF.

The CDR3 spells CASSIRTVSSGNTIYF. The CDR3 DNA reads TGTGCCAGTAGTATCCGGACAGTGTCCTCTGGAAACACCATATATTTT. V gene TRBV19 combines with J gene TRBJ1-3; tentative D call: TRBD1 (6 bases). V shed 3 bases and J shed 0 bases, with 12 bases lying between them. The germline V gene encodes CDR1 LNHDA and CDR2 SQIVND (reference sequence). There are 16 residues in the CDR3.

This sequence joins TRBV7-9 and TRBJ2-1; a weak D match, TRBD2 (5 bases). V lost 1 base and J 7 bases, leaving 8 bases between the germline ends. This CDR3 region has 13 residues. In germline, CDR1 is SEHNR, CDR2 FQNEAQ (reference sequence). CDR3 in amino acids: CASSLDWRNEQFF. In DNA, the CDR3 is TGTGCCAGCAGCTTAGACTGGAGGAATGAGCAGTTCTTC.

This chain links TRBV6-5 with TRBJ2-7; 8 bases fit TRBD1. V was clipped by 6 bases and J by 0 bases; unmatched bases: 7. Per germline, CDR1 MNHEY and CDR2 SVGAGI. The CDR3 is 15 amino acids. In DNA, the CDR3 is TGTGCCAGCAGCGTTGACAGGGGCGCCTCCTACGAGCAGTACTTC. It encodes CASSVDRGASYEQYF.

The gene calls are TRBV6-1 and TRBJ2-2; D possibly corresponds to TRBD1 (6 bases). CDR3 length: 15 residues. Trimming took 3 bases from V and 2 from J, leaving 10 bases between them. Germline CDR1 is MNHNS and CDR2 is SASEGT. In DNA, the CDR3 is TGTGCCAGCAGTGAGACAGGTACCAACACCGGGGAGCTGTTTTTT. Translated: CASSETGTNTGELFF.

This chain joins TRBV9 and TRBJ2-3; D uncertain. The germline gives CDR1 SGDLS, CDR2 YYNGEE. V lost 0 bases and J 0 bases, leaving 5 bases between the germline ends. The CDR3 is 14 amino acids. The CDR3 spells CASSVAVSTDTQYF. The CDR3 nucleotides are TGTGCCAGCAGCGTAGCGGTGAGCACAGATACGCAGTATTTT.

The chain uses TRBV6-4 and TRBJ1-2; 9 bases line up with TRBD1. Losses at the gene ends were 1 base for V and 8 bases for J; bases not matched to a gene: 8. Germline V CDR1 and CDR2: MRHNA, SNTAGT. This CDR3 contains 15 residues. The CDR3 DNA sequence: TGTGCCAGCAGTGACTTGGGACAGGGAATGGGGGGCTACACCTTC. Its protein is CASSDLGQGMGGYTF.

The chain carries TRBV7-2 and TRBJ2-1; 10 bases are shared with TRBD2. The ends lost 4 bases at V and 5 bases at J; junction bases unmatched: 8. The CDR3 is 16 residues long. In germline, CDR1 is SGHTA, CDR2 FQGNSA. CDR3 in DNA: TGTGCCAGCAGCTCTCCGAGCGGGAGGGCCCACAATGAGCAGTTCTTC. Protein: CASSSPSGRAHNEQFF.

J is TRBJ2-5 and V is TRBV5-1, with 7 bases fitting TRBD2. This CDR3 contains 15 residues. The V and J ends lost 4 bases and 3 bases, in that order; junction bases with no gene match: 9. Germline V gives CDR1 SGHRS, CDR2 YFSETQ. In DNA form, the CDR3 reads TGCGCCAGCAGCCCCATTCTGGGGAGGGAAGAGACCCAGTACTTC. Protein product: CASSPILGREETQYF.

The rearrangement links TRBV6-1 to TRBJ1-5; 9 bases are shared with TRBD1. Germline values: CDR1 MNHNS, CDR2 SASEGT. Germline trimming cut 10 bases from V and 5 bases from J; bases unmatched to any gene: 6. The CDR3 loop spans 13 amino acids. The CDR3 reads CATTGQGYQPQHF. CDR3 nucleotides: TGTGCCACCACGGGACAGGGCTATCAGCCCCAGCATTTT.

J is TRBJ1-5 and V is TRBV19, with 8 bases aligning to TRBD1. Looked up from germline, CDR1 is LNHDA and CDR2 is SQIVND (reference sequence). J lost 5 bases, V lost 3 bases, and 9 bases had no gene match. The CDR3 runs 16 residues. As DNA, the CDR3 is TGTGCCAGTAGTATTATCTTGGGACAGGTGGATCAGCCCCAGCATTTT. Translated, it gives CASSIILGQVDQPQHF.

CDR3 sequence: CASRIQPGLAGNNEQFF. The CDR3 region has the DNA TGTGCCAGTAGAATTCAGCCCGGACTAGCGGGGAACAATGAGCAGTTCTTC. The chain has TRBV19 and TRBJ2-1; TRBD2 agrees at 12 bases. Germline assignment: CDR1 LNHDA and CDR2 SQIVND (reference sequence). V was clipped by 6 bases and J by 5 bases; unmatched bases: 11. CDR3 length: 17 residues.

This clone was seen a handful of times. For the CDR3, the DNA is TGTGCCAGCAGCGGCCGTCGGGGAAGGAACACTGAAGCTTTCTTT. Its protein product is CASSGRRGRNTEAFF. The chain is built from TRBV9 and TRBJ1-1; the D is unclear. The CDR3 totals 15 residues. V gave up 3 bases and J gave up 1 base, with 13 bases separating them. The germline V gene encodes CDR1 SGDLS and CDR2 YYNGEE.

V gene TRBV4-1 combines with J gene TRBJ1-4; D unclear. The CDR3 is 17 amino acids. CDR1 is MGHRA and CDR2 is YSYEKL in the germline V gene. V was cut by 2 bases and J by 5 bases, with 18 bases left in between. For the CDR3, the DNA is TGCGCCAGCAGCCAACCCGCCCGAGGGAGGCAAAATGAAAAACTGTTTTTT. Protein sequence: CASSQPARGRQNEKLFF.

The chain carries TRBV7-9 and TRBJ2-3; tentatively, D is TRBD1 (5 bases). This CDR3 contains 15 residues. Germline loops: CDR1 SEHNR, CDR2 FQNEAQ (reference sequence). V lost 5 bases and J lost 1, with 13 bases in between. CDR3 in DNA: TGTGCCAGCAGCCCCGTCAGGGTGGGCACAGATACGCAGTATTTT. This gives the protein CASSPVRVGTDTQYF. Combining the CDR3 with reference TRBV7-9 and TRBJ2-3 gives the whole variable domain DTGVSQNPRHKITKRGQNVTFRCDPISEHNRLYWYRQTLGQGPEFLTYFQNEAQLEKSRLLSDRFSAERPKGSFSTLEIQRTEQGDSAMYLCASSPVRVGTDTQYFGPGTRLTVL.